This T cell receptor beta chain comes out of a study of cytomegalovirus exposure and HLA in healthy donors (dated by TCRdb to about 2017). Some background on the complete study: An earlier analysis of several hundred of the donors reported 250 to 300 Gb of sequence data and around 100 million unique TCR beta sequences obtained from about 170 million T cells. Approximately 300 gigabases of sequencing data and around 87 million unique TCR sequences were included in an early release covering over 600 HLA-typed donors. Of the approximately 400 genotyped donors, approximately 83% fell in the genetic ancestry cluster associated with self-reported Caucasian donors. The study was designed to test whether signatures of past pathogen exposure could be identified by cataloging public T cell receptors. Using immunosequencing, the study profiled T cell repertoires from about 650 subjects and related those repertoires to cytomegalovirus serostatus. In addition to the first cohort of 500 to 850 subjects, a separate validation cohort of under 150 different subjects was used. High-throughput TCR immunosequencing, statistical association of individual TCRs with disease status, and machine learning were combined to predict cytomegalovirus infection status. A later analysis re-examined previously published TCR beta repertoires from 610 or so donors and added high-resolution HLA genotyping to investigate patterns of TCR occurrence. Rather than drawing on any new phenotypic data, the later analysis identified candidate immune exposures from TCR beta sequences and the way those sequences occurred across donors. An earlier analysis of 587 of the donors used high-throughput TCR beta sequencing to judge whether each TCR beta V gene segment behaved as functional or pseudogenic. Donor age, sex, ethnicity and CMV serostatus were compiled alongside the repertoire data. In a later genetic analysis, genome-wide SNP genotypes for about three fifths of the roughly 670 donors were used, and that subset was treated as a discovery cohort. Every repertoire in the discovery cohort had been generated on one and the same sequencing platform. HLA typing covered class I and class II loci at four-digit resolution. The number of donors typed differed by locus, with 629-630 for A, B, C, DRB1 and DQB1, 522 for DQA1, 600 to 610 for DPA1, and approximately 470 for DPB1. Roughly five DR-DQ haplotypes were handled as single units for association and clustering, since linkage in the cohort was strong. Across approximately 420 genotyped donors of the cohort, an average of approximately 240,000 unique TCR beta nucleotide sequences per donor were sequenced, and about a sixth of those sequences were non-productive. The paper as a whole reports these results and caveats: A further reported finding was that TCR beta sequences accurately predicted the HLA-A and HLA-B alleles for most subjects in the first cohort. In a later analysis, HLA-associated TCR beta chains showed more clonal expansion and lower generation probabilities than non-associated chains that were equally common. Broadly in line with IMGT annotations, most TCR beta V segments showed up in productive rearrangements about 87% or about 30% of the time in an earlier analysis of 450 to 600 of the donors. A few of the identified cytomegalovirus-associated TCR beta chains were confirmed in vitro to be specific for cytomegalovirus antigens. The classifier was reported to diagnose cytomegalovirus status with high specificity and sensitivity in both the original and validation cohorts. The authors suggested that the approach could potentially be extended to other disease states and immunological phenotypes. In a later analysis, several top co-occurrence clusters were reported to appear linked to parvovirus B19, influenza, CMV and Epstein-Barr virus. An association between a missense DCLRE1C variant and V-gene and J-gene trimming of TCR beta chains was found in a later genetic analysis and replicated in an independent cohort. CMV serostatus was the only immune exposure information available for the cohort. The study listed approximately 150 TCR beta chains as associated with cytomegalovirus. A group of highly shared sequence variants was considered likely to be a technical artifact of the sequencing pipeline. The 87-base-pair reads could not distinguish some IMGT-functional V segments, including TRBV6-2 and TRBV6-3, so those segments were excluded. Across donors, most TCR sequences were observed very rarely, whereas some public TCRs were present in many individuals. When HLA alleles, especially DR and DQ, strongly co-occurred, attributing TCR associations to individual alleles was difficult. Because HLA typing was unavailable for some donors at each locus, only the typed subset was used in association tests. A later analysis found that most CMV-associated TCR beta chains appeared HLA-restricted, with HLA associations seemingly driven largely by CMV exposure. Sequencing depth was assumed to be roughly uniform across donors in the presence/absence analyses, though that assumption may not hold. The cohort was sequenced for TCR beta chains only, and without alpha or paired-chain data the features that could be detected were limited. Seventeen rarely observed V segments, including chromosome 9 orphons, were excluded from the earlier analysis of some 590 of the donors because counts were too low. Linkage disequilibrium might explain the correlated functional status among segregating V segments, but an unknown experimental factor could not be excluded. A later analysis associated about 18,000 TCR beta sequences with specific HLA alleles at a false discovery rate of 0.05. Compared with the roughly 670-donor mean, donors in an Asian-associated ancestry cluster had fewer N-insertions in productive TCRs, according to a later genetic analysis. In a later analysis, TCR association rates were found to vary across HLA loci, with the most associated TCRs seen for DRB1 alleles and the fewest for HLA-C alleles.

The CDR3 contains 12 residues, cysteine and phenylalanine counted. The sequence is cut down to CDR3 DNA, 36 bases in frame from base 1. Relative to germline, V is 5 bases shorter and J is 4 bases shorter, with 8 bases between their ends. CDR1 and CDR2, looked up from the germline V gene (reference sequence), are GTSNPN and SVGIG. In its sample, this clone was seen a few times. It has no known antigen specificity. No much larger clone exists at a distance of one base, and base qualities are not known. Libraries were prepared through the immunoSEQ multiplex PCR assay. The multiplex PCR relied on a mix of 60 forward primers for TCR Vbeta segments and 13 reverse primers for TCR Jbeta segments. Amplification of the CDR3 region of rearranged TCR beta genes was performed with a multiplex PCR assay on genomic DNA. On the Illumina HiSeq System, the amplified TCR beta libraries were sequenced as 87-base-pair reads. For the original study's pipeline: A later analysis counted approximately 84 million unique TCR beta chains across the approximately 700 repertoires, and 10 million to 12 million of these chains were shared by at least two donors. A nearest-neighbor algorithm error-corrected the raw reads and collapsed the reads into unique sequences, merging closely related sequences to remove PCR and sequencing errors. Alignment of CDR3 sequences to IMGT reference sequences was used to assign V, D and J gene segments. For a sequence to be retained, a match of at least six nucleotides was required to both a V gene segment and a J gene segment. Rearrangements were classified as productive when the CDR3 lacked stop codons and remained in frame with V and J, and all other rearrangements were classified as non-productive. CDR3 was defined by IMGT convention, running from the second conserved V-encoded cysteine to the conserved J-encoded phenylalanine. In an earlier analysis of more than 550 of the donors, sequences lacking an unambiguous match to a single V gene segment were excluded. An earlier analysis of 587 of the donors called V segments functional above 56.7% productive rearrangements and segregating when the between-donor standard deviation exceeded 5%. To diagnose cytomegalovirus status from the catalog of TCR beta chain sequences, a statistical classification framework was built. In a later analysis, V and J genes were assigned by comparing TCR nucleotide sequences against IMGT/GENE-DB human TR gene sequences. Using the TCRdist pipeline, a later analysis assigned CDR3 sequences along with most-parsimonious VDJ recombination scenarios. In a later analysis, each TCR beta chain was defined by its CDR3 amino acid sequence together with its V-gene family, and reads lacking a unique V-gene family were excluded. As a way to deal with suspected cross-contamination and a sequencing artifact, a later analysis dropped nearly 600 nucleotide sequences that were highly shared and had low generation probability. In a later analysis, a clonal expansion index was calculated for each public chain from normalized within-repertoire ranks of inferred template counts. In a later analysis, generation probabilities were computed with a VDJ recombination model fitted to out-of-frame rearrangements, and the resulting probabilities were checked against IGoR. Hypergeometric tests were used in a later analysis to score TCR-TCR, TCR-HLA and TCR-CMV co-occurrence, with a repertoire-size bias correction applied to the TCR pairs. A later analysis estimated false discovery rates by permuting HLA or CMV assignments 20 times. In a later analysis, co-occurring TCRs were grouped using DBSCAN, and TCRdist sequence similarity was added for clustering within HLA-allele-positive subsets. Repertoires with fewer than 30,000 or more than 120,000 public chains were left out of co-occurrence clustering, as were four to six repertoires with anomalous nucleotide sharing. Entries here come from immuneACCESS through TCRdb and include only in-frame sequences with V and J called. Some clones fail to appear in such tables; in the studies checked, an unresolved V gene covers under half of the shortfall, and the cause of the remainder is unknown. V and J calls and clone size are as listed in that table; D and trimming were resolved from the DNA. For this sample the table gives 50,000 or so clones, of which 65% to 80% were detected only once. The ten largest clones take up 5% to 7.5% of the sample.

The cohort was made up of 650 to 700 healthy bone marrow donors. All cohort members were sampled while nominally healthy, although unrecorded immune exposures were likely present. The donor was CMV seronegative and was included in the group of over 300 seronegative cohort members. Each donor provided a peripheral blood sample, and peripheral blood mononuclear cells were used for TCR beta sequencing. The Qiagen DNeasy Blood Extraction Kit was used to extract genomic DNA from the blood cell samples. Sequencing input: PBMCs. The TCR originated in a man aged 25 to 45 in good health and CMV-seronegative. This chain is built from TRBV30 and TRBJ1-4, with no D gene named confidently. The CDR3 here reads CAWAGFNEKLFF. The nucleotide sequence is TGTGCCTGGGCGGGATTTAATGAAAAACTGTTTTTT.